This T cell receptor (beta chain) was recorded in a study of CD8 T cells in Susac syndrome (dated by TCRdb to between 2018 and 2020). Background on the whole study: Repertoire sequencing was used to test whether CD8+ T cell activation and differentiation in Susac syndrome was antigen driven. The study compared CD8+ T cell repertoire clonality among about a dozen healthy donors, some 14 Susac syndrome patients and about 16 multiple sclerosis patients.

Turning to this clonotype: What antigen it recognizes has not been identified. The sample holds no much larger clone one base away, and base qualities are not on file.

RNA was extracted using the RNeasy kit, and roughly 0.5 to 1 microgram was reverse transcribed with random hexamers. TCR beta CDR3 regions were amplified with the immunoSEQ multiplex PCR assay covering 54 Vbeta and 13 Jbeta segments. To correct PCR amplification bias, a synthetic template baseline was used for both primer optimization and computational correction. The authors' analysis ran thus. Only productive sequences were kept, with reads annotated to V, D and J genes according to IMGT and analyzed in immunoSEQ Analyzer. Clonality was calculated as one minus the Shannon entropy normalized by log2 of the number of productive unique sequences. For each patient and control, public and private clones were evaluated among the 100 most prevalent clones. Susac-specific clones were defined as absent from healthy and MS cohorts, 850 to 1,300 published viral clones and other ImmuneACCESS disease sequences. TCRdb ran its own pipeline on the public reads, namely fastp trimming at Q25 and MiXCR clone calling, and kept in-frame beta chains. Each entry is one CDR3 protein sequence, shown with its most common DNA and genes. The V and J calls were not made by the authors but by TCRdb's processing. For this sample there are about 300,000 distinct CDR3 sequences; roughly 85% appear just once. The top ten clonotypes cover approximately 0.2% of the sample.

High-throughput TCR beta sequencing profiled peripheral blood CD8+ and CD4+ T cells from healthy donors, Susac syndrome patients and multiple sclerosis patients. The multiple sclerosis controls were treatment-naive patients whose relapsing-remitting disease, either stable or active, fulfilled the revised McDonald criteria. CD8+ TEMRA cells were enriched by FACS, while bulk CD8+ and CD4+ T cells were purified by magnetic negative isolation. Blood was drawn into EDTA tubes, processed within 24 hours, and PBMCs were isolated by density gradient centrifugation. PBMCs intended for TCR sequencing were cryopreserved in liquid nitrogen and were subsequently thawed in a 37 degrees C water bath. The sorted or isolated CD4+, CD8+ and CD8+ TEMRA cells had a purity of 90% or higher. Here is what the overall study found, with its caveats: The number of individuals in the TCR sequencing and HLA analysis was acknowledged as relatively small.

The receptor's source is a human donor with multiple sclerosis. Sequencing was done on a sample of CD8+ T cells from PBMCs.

Here is the DNA: TGTGCCAGCAGAGACGACGGTGGAAAAGAGACCCAGTACTTC. It is translated as CASRDDGGKETQYF. Rearrangement joined TRBV5-5 to TRBJ2-5; no confident D gene assignment can be made. The CDR3 contains 14 residues, cysteine and phenylalanine counted. Of all the DNA, just the CDR3 is kept, 42 bases in frame from base 1. From a lookup of the germline V gene (reference sequence), CDR1 and CDR2 are SGHKS and YYEKEE. V and J are truncated by 5 bases and 3 bases respectively, leaving an intervening sequence of 14 bases.